These T cell receptor beta chains were read from a single sample in a study of control samples from healthy donors and cancer patients. Here immunoSEQ multiplex PCR was the method, and the copy in TCRdb shows in-frame clones only, minus some. The repertoire consists of 98,000 or so clones, with about four fifths occurring once and the leading ten covering about 10%. The material sequenced was blood. The receptors come from a woman aged 25 to 39 in good health. The CDR3 runs from the conserved cysteine through the conserved F or W. The D gene is left open where the match is weak.

v_call: TRBV6-6; cdr3_length: 15; j_call: TRBJ1-3; d_call: TRBD1; cdr3_aa: CASSSYPGQGNTIYF
v_call: TRBV2; cdr3_length: 16; j_call: TRBJ2-7; d_call: -; cdr3_aa: CASSEGAGAPSYEQYF
v_call: TRBV6-5; cdr3_length: 13; j_call: TRBJ2-7; d_call: TRBD1; cdr3_aa: CASAGTGLLEQYF
v_call: TRBV29-1; cdr3_length: 12; j_call: TRBJ1-1; d_call: -; cdr3_aa: CSAGTANTEAFF
v_call: TRBV9; cdr3_length: 16; j_call: TRBJ1-2; d_call: TRBD1; cdr3_aa: CASSVSSRQGGYGYTF
v_call: TRBV7-6; cdr3_length: 13; j_call: TRBJ2-3; d_call: -; cdr3_aa: CASSLGPTDTQYF
v_call: TRBV9; cdr3_length: 14; j_call: TRBJ1-1; d_call: TRBD1; cdr3_aa: CASTPGQLNTEAFF
v_call: TRBV10-3; cdr3_length: 14; j_call: TRBJ1-1; d_call: TRBD1; cdr3_aa: CAISKGQGNPEAFF
v_call: TRBV5-1; cdr3_length: 14; j_call: TRBJ1-6; d_call: -; cdr3_aa: CASSVGTYNSPLHF
v_call: TRBV18; cdr3_length: 14; j_call: TRBJ1-1; d_call: TRBD1; cdr3_aa: CASSIQGMNTEAFF
v_call: TRBV21-1; cdr3_length: 15; j_call: TRBJ2-7; d_call: -; cdr3_aa: CASSKTLPVGYEQYF
v_call: TRBV5-6; cdr3_length: 16; j_call: TRBJ2-7; d_call: -; cdr3_aa: CASSYVTLSISYEQYF
v_call: TRBV19; cdr3_length: 16; j_call: TRBJ1-2; d_call: TRBD1; cdr3_aa: CASSIGGTGVIYGYTF
v_call: TRBV12-3/TRBV12-4; cdr3_length: 13; j_call: TRBJ2-2; d_call: -; cdr3_aa: CASSLMQGGELFF
v_call: TRBV4-2; cdr3_length: 15; j_call: TRBJ2-7; d_call: TRBD2; cdr3_aa: CASSLQRGAFYEQYF
v_call: TRBV29-1; cdr3_length: 11; j_call: TRBJ1-1; d_call: -; cdr3_aa: CSVEHRQVAFF
v_call: TRBV12-3/TRBV12-4; cdr3_length: 13; j_call: TRBJ2-1; d_call: -; cdr3_aa: CASSPDPIREQFF
v_call: TRBV19; cdr3_length: 13; j_call: TRBJ2-7; d_call: TRBD1; cdr3_aa: CASSVTGAGEQYF
v_call: TRBV6-5; cdr3_length: 12; j_call: TRBJ2-1; d_call: -; cdr3_aa: CASSPTGNEQFF
v_call: TRBV9; cdr3_length: 19; j_call: TRBJ1-3; d_call: -; cdr3_aa: CASSPRVDGSAFSGNTIYF
v_call: TRBV10-3; cdr3_length: 15; j_call: TRBJ2-2; d_call: -; cdr3_aa: CAISDNSKNTGELFF
v_call: TRBV6-1; cdr3_length: 15; j_call: TRBJ2-1; d_call: -; cdr3_aa: CASSDEAASYNEQFF
v_call: TRBV19; cdr3_length: 16; j_call: TRBJ1-1; d_call: -; cdr3_aa: CASSKVMMLGNTEAFF
v_call: TRBV11-2; cdr3_length: 14; j_call: TRBJ1-1; d_call: -; cdr3_aa: CASRKKGGNTEAFF
v_call: TRBV24-1; cdr3_length: 13; j_call: TRBJ1-2; d_call: -; cdr3_aa: CATSDFSRDGYTF
v_call: TRBV6-6; cdr3_length: 14; j_call: TRBJ2-5; d_call: TRBD1; cdr3_aa: CASSTQGAPETQYF
v_call: TRBV7-2; cdr3_length: 15; j_call: TRBJ2-2; d_call: TRBD2; cdr3_aa: CASSLSGLVGGELFF
v_call: TRBV6-1; cdr3_length: 15; j_call: TRBJ1-1; d_call: -; cdr3_aa: CASSEVGRSRGEAFF
v_call: TRBV11-3; cdr3_length: 13; j_call: TRBJ2-4; d_call: -; cdr3_aa: CASSLSQGRIQYF
v_call: TRBV18; cdr3_length: 17; j_call: TRBJ1-2; d_call: -; cdr3_aa: CASSPTGMGSTNYGYTF
v_call: TRBV9; cdr3_length: 14; j_call: TRBJ2-7; d_call: TRBD2; cdr3_aa: CASSPRGGPGEQYF
v_call: TRBV2; cdr3_length: 14; j_call: TRBJ2-2; d_call: -; cdr3_aa: CASSALTGTGELFF
v_call: TRBV6-5; cdr3_length: 14; j_call: TRBJ1-6; d_call: TRBD1; cdr3_aa: CATLGDRGIGPLHF
v_call: TRBV5-1; cdr3_length: 20; j_call: TRBJ1-1; d_call: TRBD1; cdr3_aa: CASSLHPSKFTGAVNTEAFF
v_call: TRBV5-4; cdr3_length: 15; j_call: TRBJ2-3; d_call: -; cdr3_aa: CASSPWSSRTDTQYF
v_call: TRBV5-3; cdr3_length: 15; j_call: TRBJ1-2; d_call: -; cdr3_aa: CARSSHNRVNYGYTF
v_call: TRBV19; cdr3_length: 14; j_call: TRBJ2-2; d_call: -; cdr3_aa: CASKGRAVTGELFF
v_call: TRBV5-6; cdr3_length: 15; j_call: TRBJ1-2; d_call: -; cdr3_aa: CASTRRGEDRYGYTF
v_call: TRBV14; cdr3_length: 16; j_call: TRBJ2-3; d_call: TRBD1; cdr3_aa: CASSPDRVIYTDTQYF
v_call: TRBV6-5; cdr3_length: 14; j_call: TRBJ1-1; d_call: TRBD1; cdr3_aa: CASSHGQGATEAFF